A single sample gave rise to the 18 T cell receptor beta chains below, sequenced in a study of T cells after posttransplantation cyclophosphamide. TCRdb's copy holds only in-frame clones and misses some; the assay was immunoSEQ multiplex PCR. The sample has 45,000 to 60,000 clones; about 90% are singletons. Sequences were obtained from PBMCs. The receptor set was obtained from a woman between 50 and 59 years old in good health and a related stem cell transplant donor.

The chain joins TRBV6-1 to TRBJ1-6; D unclear. CDR3 length equals 14 residues. In germline, CDR1 is MNHNS, CDR2 SASEGT. Trimming cost V 3 bases and J 7 bases, with 10 bases left between them. CDR3 sequence reads: CASSDLRGNSPLHF. The CDR3 DNA is TGTGCCAGCAGTGATTTACGGGGAAATTCACCCCTCCACTTT.

The rearrangement uses TRBV7-8 and TRBJ2-7; no clear D gene. V lost 1 base, J lost 2 bases, and 9 bases lay in between. The CDR3 runs to 14 residues. The germline V gene has CDR1 SGHVS and CDR2 FQNEAQ. The chain's CDR3 is CASSLGGGTYEQYF. The CDR3 bases are TGTGCCAGCAGCTTAGGCGGCGGAACCTACGAGCAGTACTTC.

The gene calls are TRBV6-1 and TRBJ1-2; 9 nucleotides align to TRBD1. This CDR3 has 15 amino acids. J lost 4 bases, V lost 3 bases, and 6 bases had no gene match. Germline values: CDR1 MNHNS, CDR2 SASEGT. The CDR3 is CASSDGSTGGYGYTF. The CDR3 bases are TGTGCCAGCAGTGATGGGTCGACAGGGGGCTATGGCTACACCTTC.

This rearrangement joins TRBV27 to TRBJ1-6; possibly TRBD1 for D (5 bases). CDR3 size: 16 residues. V lost 3 bases and J 8 bases, leaving 17 bases between the germline ends. Germline-derived CDR1 and CDR2 are MNHEY and SMNVEV (reference sequence). The CDR3 loop is CASSFLTQEFDSPLHF. The CDR3 DNA reads TGTGCCAGCAGTTTTTTGACACAGGAGTTTGATTCACCCCTCCACTTT.

This chain links TRBV5-1 with TRBJ1-2, with 9 bases aligning to TRBD1. The CDR3 is 15 residues long. V lost 4 bases and J lost 8; bases outside the gene matches: 12. CDR1 and CDR2 from the germline V gene are SGHRS and YFSETQ. The CDR3 DNA follows: TGCGCCAGCAGCCCGACCCCGACAGGGGGTGTCGGCTACACCTTC. It encodes CASSPTPTGGVGYTF.

This sequence joins TRBV7-9 and TRBJ2-1, with 10 bases matching TRBD1. V shed 5 bases and J 4 bases; nucleotides not matched to a gene: 8. Germline V CDR1 and CDR2: SEHNR, FQNEAQ (reference sequence). This CDR3 contains 16 residues. In DNA form, the CDR3 reads TGTGCCAGCAGCCCCGGCGGACAGGGGGTATACAATGAGCAGTTCTTC. Residues: CASSPGGQGVYNEQFF.

The chain employs TRBV5-8 and TRBJ2-1, with 12 bases aligning to TRBD1. The CDR3 runs to 15 residues. CDR1 is SGHTS, CDR2 YDEGEE, per germline. V lost 4 bases, J lost 5 bases, and 4 bases stayed unmatched. CDR3 sequence (DNA): TGTGCCAGCAGCGGCCGGGACAGGGGGCACAATGAGCAGTTCTTC. This gives the protein CASSGRDRGHNEQFF.

V and J are TRBV2 and TRBJ1-5; D uncertain. The CDR3 covers 15 residues. Germline V gene sequence: CDR1 SNHLY, CDR2 FYNNEI. V was pared by 2 bases and J by 0 bases, with 8 bases between. In DNA form, the CDR3 reads TGTGCCAGCAGTGAAACAGTATATAGCAATCAGCCCCAGCATTTT. It encodes CASSETVYSNQPQHF.

This chain links TRBV11-3 with TRBJ2-1, with D perhaps matching TRBD1 (6 bases). In germline, CDR1 is SGHNT, CDR2 YENEEA. The CDR3 consists of 15 residues. With 5 bases removed from V and 5 bases from J, the gap between germline ends came to 16 bases. The chain's CDR3 is CASSKGVSVNNEQFF. CDR3 in DNA: TGTGCCAGCAGCAAGGGGGTCAGCGTAAACAATGAGCAGTTCTTC.

The chain carries TRBV29-1 and TRBJ2-2; TRBD2 might be the D (6 bases). Germline loops: CDR1 SQVTM, CDR2 ANQGSEA. The CDR3 spans 16 residues. With 6 bases removed from V and 0 bases from J, the gap between germline ends came to 17 bases. The CDR3, as DNA: TGCAGCGTCCAGAAAGGTGCGGGGTCGAACACCGGGGAGCTGTTTTTT. It encodes CSVQKGAGSNTGELFF.

The chain has TRBV27 and TRBJ1-5; D possibly corresponds to TRBD1 (6 bases). The CDR3 consists of 14 residues. Germline-derived CDR1 and CDR2 are MNHEY and SMNVEV (reference sequence). Trimming pared 10 bases from V and 1 base from J, leaving 14 bases between. CDR3 nucleotide sequence: TGTGCCACGGGGGGCGTCCAGAGCAATCAGCCCCAGCATTTT. It specifies CATGGVQSNQPQHF.

There are a few counts of this clone. The chain uses TRBV9 and TRBJ1-1; D is undetermined. V lost 0 bases and J 6 bases, leaving 18 bases between the germline ends. This CDR3 comprises 16 residues. Looked up from germline, CDR1 is SGDLS and CDR2 is YYNGEE. The CDR3: CASSVGFMEEFAEAFF. The CDR3 region has the DNA TGTGCCAGCAGCGTAGGGTTCATGGAGGAGTTCGCTGAAGCTTTCTTT.

The chain uses TRBV25-1 and TRBJ1-1, with a tentative D call TRBD1 (5 bases). Trimming took off 1 base at V and 11 bases at J, with 17 bases between the two ends. Germline CDR1 reads MGHDK; CDR2 reads SYGVNS. This CDR3 contains 14 residues. The CDR3 spells CASSEFGSAGVAFF. The CDR3 bases are TGTGCCAGCAGTGAATTTGGAAGTGCGGGGGTGGCTTTCTTT.

The gene calls are TRBV4-1 and TRBJ1-3, with D hard to call. The CDR3 runs 17 residues. Germline-derived CDR1 and CDR2 are MGHRA and YSYEKL. V dropped 1 base and J dropped 0 bases, with 13 bases sitting between them. CDR3 sequence reads: CASSQVVAEISGNTIYF. The CDR3 DNA follows: TGCGCCAGCAGCCAAGTGGTGGCCGAAATCTCTGGAAACACCATATATTTT.

The rearrangement links TRBV10-2 to TRBJ2-7; 9 nucleotides match TRBD2. This CDR3 is built from 14 residues. V lost 8 bases to trimming and J lost 7 bases; unmatched junction nucleotides: 12. Germline V gene sequence: CDR1 WSHSY, CDR2 SAAADI. The CDR3 sequence is CASSGSGRGQEQYF. The CDR3 DNA follows: TGCGCCAGCTCCGGTAGCGGGAGAGGTCAAGAGCAGTACTTC.

V and J are TRBV2 and TRBJ1-3; D may be TRBD1 (5 bases). From germline, CDR1 is SNHLY and CDR2 FYNNEI. The CDR3 totals 15 residues. The V and J ends lost 5 bases and 6 bases respectively, with 17 bases between them. The chain's CDR3 is CASSQGFSPQNTIYF. CDR3 bases: TGTGCCAGCAGTCAGGGCTTTTCCCCCCAAAACACCATATATTTT.

This sequence joins TRBV19 and TRBJ1-5, with a tentative D call TRBD1 (5 bases). CDR3 length: 16 residues. Germline lookup yields CDR1 LNHDA and CDR2 SQIVND (reference sequence). With 4 bases removed from V and 2 bases from J, the gap between germline ends came to 15 bases. CDR3 sequence: CASSTSTTGGNQPQHF. The CDR3 nucleotides read TGTGCCAGTAGTACCTCCACGACGGGGGGCAATCAGCCCCAGCATTTT.

The chain has TRBV27 and TRBJ1-3, with 9 positions matching TRBD1. Germline V lookup: CDR1 MNHEY, CDR2 SMNVEV (reference sequence). The CDR3 length is 15 residues. With V trimmed by 6 bases and J by 3 bases, 6 bases remained unmatched. CDR3 amino acids: CASRKQGAVGNTIYF. In DNA, the CDR3 is TGTGCCAGCAGGAAACAGGGGGCGGTTGGAAACACCATATATTTT.